The rows below give T cell receptor beta chains drawn from one sample of a study of vaccination effects on CD4 cells after COVID-19. Antigens of these TCRs are unknown. The data were produced by immunoSEQ multiplex PCR, yet TCRdb's version contains in-frame clones alone and is incomplete. The sample yields 50,000 to 65,000 clones, less than 80% seen once. Sequencing used CD4+ T cells from PBMCs cultured with HCoV-229E spike peptides, obtained after COVID-19 vaccination. These receptors came from a human donor who received a COVID-19 vaccine. The CDR3 runs from the conserved cysteine through the conserved F or W. The D gene is left open where the match is weak. Clone sizes are given selectively: once, few, many, or a class where the clone is expanded.

v_call: TRBV7-3
clone_size: -
j_call: TRBJ1-1
d_call: -
cdr3_aa: CASSTTANTEAFF
cdr3_nt: TGTGCCAGCAGCACGACAGCGAACACTGAAGCTTTCTTT

v_call: TRBV9
clone_size: -
j_call: TRBJ2-5
d_call: TRBD2
cdr3_aa: CASSAGGIDQETQYF
cdr3_nt: TGTGCCAGCTCCGCCGGGGGGATTGACCAAGAGACCCAGTACTTC

v_call: TRBV4-1
clone_size: few
j_call: TRBJ1-5
d_call: -
cdr3_aa: CASSQGDSGAQPQHF
cdr3_nt: TGCGCCAGCAGCCAAGGGGACTCCGGAGCTCAGCCCCAGCATTTT

v_call: TRBV19
clone_size: -
j_call: TRBJ2-5
d_call: -
cdr3_aa: CASTPTWVQETQYF
cdr3_nt: TGTGCCAGTACCCCAACGTGGGTTCAAGAGACCCAGTACTTC

v_call: TRBV4-2
clone_size: -
j_call: TRBJ1-5
d_call: -
cdr3_aa: CASSQDLSLGLPQHF
cdr3_nt: TGTGCCAGCAGCCAAGATCTGAGTCTGGGGCTGCCCCAGCATTTT

v_call: TRBV28
clone_size: -
j_call: TRBJ1-3
d_call: TRBD1
cdr3_aa: CASSSLGGTGVISGNTIYF
cdr3_nt: TGTGCCAGCAGTTCTCTCGGGGGGACAGGGGTCATCTCTGGAAACACCATATATTTT

v_call: TRBV10-2
clone_size: -
j_call: TRBJ1-1
d_call: TRBD1
cdr3_aa: CASRTGANTEAFF
cdr3_nt: TGCGCCAGCAGAACAGGGGCGAACACTGAAGCTTTCTTT

v_call: TRBV28
clone_size: -
j_call: TRBJ2-2
d_call: -
cdr3_aa: CASIQSGATGELFF
cdr3_nt: TGTGCCAGCATTCAGTCCGGGGCGACCGGGGAGCTGTTTTTT

v_call: TRBV29-1
clone_size: -
j_call: TRBJ2-3
d_call: -
cdr3_aa: CSAEGLLLGDTQYF
cdr3_nt: TGCAGCGCCGAGGGACTCCTCCTAGGAGATACGCAGTATTTT

v_call: TRBV27
clone_size: -
j_call: TRBJ1-2
d_call: TRBD1
cdr3_aa: CASSKKGQTNYGYTF
cdr3_nt: TGTGCCAGCAGTAAAAAGGGACAGACTAACTATGGCTACACCTTC

v_call: TRBV6-1
clone_size: -
j_call: TRBJ2-1
d_call: -
cdr3_aa: CASSEQQSYNEQFF
cdr3_nt: TGTGCCAGCAGTGAGCAACAGTCCTACAATGAGCAGTTCTTC

v_call: TRBV2
clone_size: -
j_call: TRBJ2-5
d_call: -
cdr3_aa: CASRENQETQYF
cdr3_nt: TGTGCCAGCAGGGAGAATCAAGAGACCCAGTACTTC

v_call: TRBV6-1
clone_size: -
j_call: TRBJ1-2
d_call: -
cdr3_aa: CASREDRRQGGYTF
cdr3_nt: TGTGCCAGCAGGGAAGACAGGCGGCAGGGAGGCTACACCTTC

v_call: TRBV6-6
clone_size: -
j_call: TRBJ2-2
d_call: -
cdr3_aa: CASTIPPGRGELFF
cdr3_nt: TGTGCCAGCACCATACCCCCAGGGAGAGGGGAGCTGTTTTTT

v_call: TRBV9
clone_size: -
j_call: TRBJ1-6
d_call: -
cdr3_aa: CASNRGGSYGESLHF
cdr3_nt: TGTGCCAGCAACCGGGGGGGGTCCTATGGGGAGTCCCTCCACTTT

v_call: TRBV25-1
clone_size: -
j_call: TRBJ1-2
d_call: -
cdr3_aa: CASSEIGTGLSGYTF
cdr3_nt: TGTGCCAGCAGTGAAATTGGTACAGGGCTTTCCGGCTACACCTTC

v_call: TRBV3-1/TRBV3-2
clone_size: -
j_call: TRBJ2-3
d_call: -
cdr3_aa: CASSLHDTQYF
cdr3_nt: TGTGCCAGCAGCCTCCACGATACGCAGTATTTT

v_call: TRBV25-1
clone_size: -
j_call: TRBJ2-3
d_call: -
cdr3_aa: CASSEVGSLGDTQYF
cdr3_nt: TGTGCCAGCAGTGAAGTAGGTTCCCTGGGGGATACGCAGTATTTT

v_call: TRBV2
clone_size: few
j_call: TRBJ1-1
d_call: -
cdr3_aa: CASSDFSANTEAFF
cdr3_nt: TGTGCCAGCAGTGATTTTTCGGCGAACACTGAAGCTTTCTTT